This T cell receptor beta chain derives from a study of blood T cell repertoires in COVID-19. Study details: Collection of acute and convalescent COVID-19 samples took place in the United States, Italy and Spain. From T cells, B-cell-depleted T cells, or PBMCs came the material, which was cDNA or gDNA.

In the original analysis: Amplified reference gene primers provided the basis for estimating nucleated cell counts. The method was immunoSEQ multiplex PCR; TCRdb's version includes in-frame clones alone and lacks a portion of them. V and J calls plus clone size are reproduced from that table; the DNA served to infer D and trimming. Of approximately 77,000 clones listed, 80% to 90% are singletons. This clone was detected a few times. V lost 3 bases, J lost 9 bases, and 8 bases stayed unmatched. CDR3 length: 13 amino acids. The germline CDR1 and CDR2 sequences are SNHLY and FYNNEI. The sequencing input was peripheral blood. This clonotype was sampled from a man aged 50 to 60 with active COVID-19. The chain joins TRBV2 to TRBJ2-7, with TRBD1 matching over 7 bases. In DNA, the CDR3 is TGTGCCAGCAGTGACGTGGGACAGATAGGGCAGTACTTC. Amino acid sequence: CASSDVGQIGQYF.